The 27 T cell receptor beta chains below were found in one sample sequenced in a study of T cells in localized non-small cell lung cancer. Measured with immunoSEQ multiplex PCR; TCRdb has only the in-frame clones, and not every one. The repertoire holds approximately 25,000 clones, around 91% seen once, with roughly 0.99% in the top ten. The specimen comprised peripheral blood, sampled before any cancer treatment. These receptors were taken from a woman between 40 and 69 years old with stage I lung adenocarcinoma.

V is TRBV11-3 and J is TRBJ1-2, with a weak D call TRBD1 (5 bases). CDR1 is SGHNT, CDR2 YENEEA, per germline. The CDR3 covers 15 residues. V dropped 1 base and J dropped 0 bases, with 9 bases sitting between them. The CDR3 loop is CASSLGGSANYGYTF. The CDR3, as DNA: TGTGCCAGCAGCTTAGGGGGGTCTGCTAACTATGGCTACACCTTC.

This clone showed up just once. CDR3 nucleotide sequence: TGTGCCAGCTCACCGACTAGTTCCCCCGGGGAGCTGTTTTTT. Its translation: CASSPTSSPGELFF. The V call is TRBV18, the J call TRBJ2-2, with TRBD2 as a possible D gene (6 bases). The CDR3 extends over 14 amino acids. V lost 3 bases, J lost 6 bases, and 11 bases lay in between. From germline, CDR1 is KGHSH and CDR2 LQKENI.

This chain connects TRBV9 to TRBJ1-1; D is possibly TRBD1 (6 bases). V dropped 0 bases and J dropped 5 bases, with 14 bases sitting between them. The CDR3 covers 15 residues. Germline-derived CDR1 and CDR2 are SGDLS and YYNGEE. For the CDR3, the DNA is TGTGCCAGCAGCGTAGGTCAGGGGCTTAGAACTGAAGCTTTCTTT. Its protein is CASSVGQGLRTEAFF.

The CDR3 DNA is TGTGCCAGCAGCCCAGGGAGGGGAGGGGGGAATGAGCAGTTCTTC. Its protein product is CASSPGRGGGNEQFF. The chain has TRBV9 and TRBJ2-1; tentatively, D is TRBD2 (7 bases). V was cut by 4 bases and J by 7 bases, with 18 bases left in between. CDR3 size: 15 residues. In germline, CDR1 is SGDLS, CDR2 YYNGEE. The complete variable domain, with remaining parts taken from reference TRBV9 and TRBJ2-1, reads DSGVTQTPKHLITATGQRVTLRCSPRSGDLSVYWYQQSLDQGLQFLIQYYNGEERAKGNILERFSAQQFPDLHSELNLSSLELGDSALYFCASSPGRGGGNEQFFGPGTRLTVL.

This clone occurred once. V and J are TRBV6-6 and TRBJ1-1; TRBD1 might be the D (5 bases). The length of the CDR3 is 12 residues. Germline CDR1 reads MNHNY; CDR2 reads SVGAGI (reference sequence). V was pared by 8 bases and J by 1 base, with 8 bases between. In DNA, the CDR3 is TGTGCCAGCGGGGCATCGAACACTGAAGCTTTCTTT. Translation: CASGASNTEAFF.

This clone was found once. The DNA of the CDR3 is TGTGCCATCAGACCTGACACCTTCTATGGCTACACCTTC. Translating gives CAIRPDTFYGYTF. This rearrangement joins TRBV10-3 to TRBJ1-2; D unclear. Germline V gene sequence: CDR1 ENHRY, CDR2 SYGVKD. V gave up 6 bases and J gave up 4 bases, with 12 bases separating them. The CDR3 spans 13 residues.

The chain has TRBV10-1 and TRBJ2-1, with 7 bases fitting TRBD2. This CDR3 comprises 15 residues. V shed 8 bases, J shed 0 bases, and the junction held 7 bases outside the gene matches. The germline V gene encodes CDR1 WNHNN and CDR2 SYGVQD (reference sequence). CDR3 in amino acids: CASSFGGNSYNEQFF. DNA of the CDR3: TGCGCCAGCTCCTTCGGGGGGAACTCCTACAATGAGCAGTTCTTC.

This clone was observed a few times. This chain uses TRBV6-5 with TRBJ1-1; 10 bases are a match to TRBD1. This CDR3 region has 14 residues. Germline V CDR1 and CDR2: MNHEY, SVGAGI. V lost 5 bases to trimming and J lost 9 bases; unmatched junction nucleotides: 9. The CDR3 here is CASSPVPGQGKAFF. The CDR3 nucleotides read TGTGCCAGCAGTCCTGTCCCGGGACAGGGGAAAGCTTTCTTT.

The CDR3 is CASSLIRLEGNTEAFF. The CDR3 DNA follows: TGTGCCAGCAGCTTAATAAGGTTAGAGGGGAACACTGAAGCTTTCTTT. The chain is built from TRBV7-2 and TRBJ1-1; no reliable D call. The CDR3 loop spans 16 amino acids. Trimming took off 2 bases at V and 1 base at J, with 14 bases between the two ends. Germline CDR1 reads SGHTA; CDR2 reads FQGNSA.

The gene calls are TRBV9 and TRBJ1-1; no clear D. The CDR3 runs to 13 residues. Trimming took 1 base from V and 0 from J, leaving 4 bases between them. CDR1 SGDLS and CDR2 YYNGEE come from the germline V gene. DNA for the CDR3: TGTGCCAGCAGCGTATGGTTGAACACTGAAGCTTTCTTT. This translates into CASSVWLNTEAFF.

The rearrangement uses TRBV19 and TRBJ1-5; D is ambiguous. The CDR3 loop spans 14 amino acids. Germline assignment: CDR1 LNHDA and CDR2 SQIVND (reference sequence). Trimming cost V 3 bases and J 3 bases, with 9 bases left between them. The chain's CDR3 is CASSIRDTNQPQHF. The CDR3 bases are TGTGCCAGTAGTATCCGAGACACCAATCAGCCCCAGCATTTT.

This clone showed up just once. The chain couples TRBV4-3 to TRBJ2-1; 7 bases align to TRBD1. V gave up 1 base and J gave up 6 bases; unmatched junction bases: 3. The CDR3 sequence is 14 residues long. Germline V CDR1 and CDR2: LGHNA, YSLEER. As DNA, the CDR3 is TGCGCCAGCAGCCAAGGGACAGGATCCAATGAGCAGTTCTTC. Its protein product is CASSQGTGSNEQFF.

The chain has TRBV5-1 and TRBJ2-3, with a tentative D call TRBD2 (8 bases). Trimming stripped 0 bases from V and 1 base from J, with 18 bases between. This CDR3 contains 18 residues. CDR1 is SGHRS and CDR2 is YFSETQ in the germline V gene. CDR3 region: CASSLDGLAGTGTDTQYF. CDR3 coding DNA: TGCGCCAGCAGCTTGGACGGACTAGCCGGGACAGGCACAGATACGCAGTATTTT.

J is TRBJ1-2 and V is TRBV27; D may be TRBD1 (5 bases). The germline CDR1 and CDR2 sequences are MNHEY and SMNVEV (reference sequence). V lost 3 bases and J 4 bases, leaving 18 bases between the germline ends. CDR3 length: 16 residues. CDR3 DNA: TGTGCCAGCAGTTTGGCCCAGGGAGGGCAGGTCTATGGCTACACCTTC. Translation gives CASSLAQGGQVYGYTF.

The J gene is TRBJ1-1, the V gene TRBV29-1, with no clear D. CDR1 is SQVTM, CDR2 ANQGSEA, per germline. The CDR3 extends over 13 amino acids. V was shortened by 6 bases and J by 1 base, with 12 bases between the two germline ends. CDR3 nucleotides: TGCAGCGTCCAGATAGCGCCGAACACTGAAGCTTTCTTT. It specifies CSVQIAPNTEAFF.

V gene TRBV7-2 combines with J gene TRBJ2-5, with 7 bases aligning to TRBD2. Per the germline V gene, CDR1 is SGHTA and CDR2 is FQGNSA. Losses at the gene ends were 2 bases for V and 4 bases for J; bases not matched to a gene: 7. The CDR3 spans 15 residues. The CDR3 loop reads CASSLKAGAGETQYF. For the CDR3, the DNA is TGTGCCAGCAGCTTAAAGGCGGGAGCGGGAGAGACCCAGTACTTC.

This clone was counted once. The chain uses TRBV28 and TRBJ1-2, with D tentatively TRBD1 (5 bases). Trimming stripped 5 bases from V and 2 bases from J, with 15 bases between. The CDR3 has 15 amino acids. In germline, CDR1 is MDHEN, CDR2 SYDVKM. The CDR3 bases are TGTGCCAGCAGTCGGCACCGGGACGGAAACTATGGCTACACCTTC. This sequence encodes CASSRHRDGNYGYTF.

This chain links TRBV27 with TRBJ2-5, with TRBD1 identical over 9 bases. V shed 8 bases and J 5 bases; nucleotides not matched to a gene: 9. The CDR3 runs 14 residues. CDR1 MNHEY and CDR2 SMNVEV come from the germline V gene (reference sequence). For the CDR3, the DNA is TGTGCCAGCCAATCACAGGGGGCCGGGGAGACCCAGTACTTC. Amino acids: CASQSQGAGETQYF.

The chain is built from TRBV18 and TRBJ2-1, with TRBD2 identical over 7 bases. The CDR3 has 15 residues. CDR1 and CDR2 (germline): KGHSH, LQKENI. The ends lost 3 bases at V and 1 base at J; junction bases unmatched: 3. This chain's CDR3 is CASSPSGPSYNEQFF. CDR3 in DNA: TGTGCCAGCTCACCTAGCGGGCCATCCTACAATGAGCAGTTCTTC.

The chain couples TRBV7-2 to TRBJ2-7, with TRBD2 identical over 14 bases. Losses at the gene ends were 5 bases for V and 2 bases for J; bases not matched to a gene: 8. Per the germline V gene, CDR1 is SGHTA and CDR2 is FQGNSA. This CDR3 is built from 17 residues. CDR3 DNA sequence: TGTGCCAGCAGCCCACCGGGACTAGCGGGAGTCCCCTACGAGCAGTACTTC. Translated: CASSPPGLAGVPYEQYF.

The chain links TRBV9 to TRBJ2-3; 14 bases map to TRBD2. The V gene's germline CDR1 is SGDLS and CDR2 YYNGEE. This CDR3 comprises 19 residues. The J segment lost 0 bases and the V segment lost 3 bases, leaving 9 bases of the junction unmatched. This CDR3 is CASSGRLAGGPTSTDTQYF. In DNA form, the CDR3 reads TGTGCCAGCAGCGGCAGACTAGCGGGGGGGCCCACTAGCACAGATACGCAGTATTTT.

This chain connects TRBV19 to TRBJ2-3; D not certain. In germline, CDR1 is LNHDA, CDR2 SQIVND (reference sequence). There are 13 residues in the CDR3. V lost 1 base to trimming and J lost 4 bases, with 6 bases between them. CDR3 DNA sequence: TGTGCCAGTAGTATAGGGGTGCCAGATACGCAGTATTTT. It encodes CASSIGVPDTQYF.

The chain is built from TRBV7-2 and TRBJ2-3, with D tentatively TRBD2 (5 bases). The germline V gene encodes CDR1 SGHTA and CDR2 FQGNSA. The ends were cut back, 5 bases at V and 7 bases at J, with 13 bases in the middle. This CDR3 spans 13 amino acids. The CDR3 loop reads CASSPLGLYTQYF. Here the CDR3 DNA reads TGTGCCAGCAGCCCCCTAGGACTTTATACGCAGTATTTT. The full variable domain, with the rest looked up from reference TRBV7-2 and TRBJ2-3, is GAGVSQSPSNKVTEKGKDVELRCDPISGHTALYWYRQSLGQGLEFLIYFQGNSAPDKSGLPSDRFSAERTGGSVSTLTIQRTQQEDSAVYLCASSPLGLYTQYFGPGTRLTVL.

The chain has TRBV29-1 and TRBJ2-5; 8 bases align to TRBD1. The V gene end was trimmed by 6 bases and the J gene end by 1 base; junction bases not matched to a gene: 1. In germline, CDR1 is SQVTM, CDR2 ANQGSEA. The CDR3 contains 12 residues. The CDR3 protein is CSVGTGQETQYF. The CDR3 region has the DNA TGCAGCGTCGGGACAGGCCAAGAGACCCAGTACTTC. The variable domain in full, completed from reference TRBV29-1 and TRBJ2-5, reads SAVISQKPSRDICQRGTSLTIQCQVDSQVTMMFWYRQQPGQSLTLIATANQGSEATYESGFVIDKFPISRPNLTFSTLTVSNMSPEDSSIYLCSVGTGQETQYFGPGTRLLVL.

V usage is TRBV11-1 and J usage is TRBJ2-1, with 15 bases matching TRBD2. CDR3 length: 17 residues. Germline CDR1 SGHAT, CDR2 FQDESV (reference sequence). The J segment lost 8 bases and the V segment lost 5 bases, leaving 10 bases of the junction unmatched. This CDR3 reads CASSASGTSGRSDEQFF. As DNA, the CDR3 is TGTGCCAGCAGCGCCTCCGGGACTAGCGGGAGGTCGGATGAGCAGTTCTTC.

V gene TRBV5-6 combines with J gene TRBJ2-1; 10 positions agree with TRBD2. This CDR3 is 15 amino acids long. From germline, CDR1 is SGHDT and CDR2 YYEEEE. V was pared by 4 bases and J by 5 bases, with 6 bases of the junction left unmatched. The CDR3 spells CASSASGGADNEQFF. The CDR3 DNA reads TGTGCCAGCAGCGCCAGCGGGGGGGCGGACAATGAGCAGTTCTTC.

The chain combines TRBV28 with TRBJ1-5, with D uncertain. The CDR3 contains 12 residues. Germline values: CDR1 MDHEN, CDR2 SYDVKM. With 7 bases removed from V and 6 bases from J, the gap between germline ends came to 10 bases. CDR3 region: CASIRSGQPQHF. CDR3 DNA: TGTGCCAGCATCAGGTCGGGTCAGCCCCAGCATTTT.